Listed below are T cell receptor beta chains from one sample, sequenced in a study of response to subunit inactivated influenza vaccine. TCRdb called the RT-PCR reads again in MiXCR, with one record for every CDR3 protein. This sample has 300,000 to 350,000 distinct CDR3 sequences; roughly a fifth occur once, and the top ten carry about 9.4%. Specimen: PBMCs from blood, collected less than 22 months after vaccination. The receptors here all came from a man in his fifties or sixties who received an inactivated influenza vaccine. Each CDR3 is given with its conserved first and last residue. The order of the fields is V gene, D gene, J gene, CDR3 length, clone size, CDR3 protein, CDR3 DNA. A D gene is named only where the DNA matches it firmly. Expanded clones get a size class; other rows say once, few or many, or leave the size out.

TRBV4-1	TRBD2	TRBJ2-1	17	NA	CASSQDPTGTSGNEQFF	TGCGCCAGCAGCCAAGACCCAACAGGGACTAGCGGCAATGAGCAGTTCTTC
TRBV11-1	TRBD2	TRBJ2-1	18	once	CASIIGLAGAYPYNEQFF	TGTGCCAGCATCATTGGACTAGCGGGAGCATACCCCTACAATGAGCAGTTCTTC
TRBV20-1	NA	TRBJ2-3	15	NA	CSALKPDPYPDTQYF	TGCAGTGCCCTGAAACCCGATCCTTATCCAGATACGCAGTATTTT
TRBV12-3/TRBV12-4	TRBD2	TRBJ2-5	14	many	CASRRAGGGETQYF	TGTGCCAGCAGACGAGCGGGGGGTGGAGAGACCCAGTACTTC
TRBV20-1	NA	TRBJ1-6	14	few	CSARETGISSPLHF	TGCAGTGCTAGAGAAACAGGGATAAGTTCACCCCTCCACTTT
TRBV20-1	NA	TRBJ2-5	17	few	CSAPPPVLAKRQETQYF	TGCAGTGCTCCCCCCCCGGTTTTAGCGAAACGCCAAGAGACCCAGTACTTC
TRBV20-1	TRBD1	TRBJ2-7	16	NA	CSARDPGGVSSYEQYF	TGCAGTGCTAGAGATCCAGGGGGAGTAAGCTCCTACGAGCAGTACTTC
TRBV7-2	NA	TRBJ1-1	17	few	CASSSSSRGGSPLRAFF	TGTGCCAGCAGCTCCTCATCCCGGGGGGGCTCCCCCCTGAGGGCTTTCTTT
TRBV5-1	NA	TRBJ1-1	14	few	CASSLWDANTEAFF	TGCGCCAGCAGCTTGTGGGATGCGAACACTGAAGCTTTCTTT
TRBV6-1	TRBD2	TRBJ2-1	14	many	CASRTSGQYNEQFF	TGTGCCAGCAGGACTAGCGGGCAGTACAATGAGCAGTTCTTC
TRBV2	NA	TRBJ1-5	15	few	CASSADRYSNQPQHF	TGTGCCAGCAGCGCTGACAGGTATAGCAATCAGCCCCAGCATTTT
TRBV4-2	TRBD1	TRBJ1-4	16	many	CASSQTGGPLTEKLFF	TGTGCCAGCAGCCAGACAGGGGGACCGCTAACTGAAAAACTGTTTTTT
TRBV20-1	NA	TRBJ2-7	15	few	CSARRHGRDPYEQYF	TGCAGTGCTAGGCGCCACGGGAGAGACCCTTACGAGCAGTACTTC
TRBV11-2	TRBD1	TRBJ2-7	14	few	CASSWRTGGNEQYF	TGTGCCAGCAGCTGGCGGACAGGGGGAAACGAGCAGTACTTC
TRBV20-1	NA	TRBJ1-5	14	NA	CSARQGSESQPQHF	TGCAGTGCTAGACAGGGGTCGGAGTCACAGCCCCAGCATTTT
TRBV6-1	TRBD1	TRBJ2-1	12	NA	CASRTGVDEQFF	TGTGCCAGCAGAACAGGGGTCGATGAGCAGTTCTTC
TRBV4-1	NA	TRBJ1-1	18	many	CASSQDERARRLDAEAFF	TGCGCCAGCAGCCAAGATGAACGGGCGCGGCGGTTAGACGCTGAAGCTTTCTTT
TRBV29-1	NA	TRBJ2-7	12	NA	CSVAGSSYEQYF	TGCAGCGTTGCTGGCAGCTCCTACGAGCAGTACTTC
TRBV28	NA	TRBJ2-7	15	NA	CASSSSGSSSYEQYF	TGTGCCAGCAGCTCTTCGGGGTCCAGCTCCTACGAGCAGTACTTC
TRBV14	TRBD1	TRBJ1-6	17	few	CASSQEGTGWNSSPLHF	TGTGCCAGCAGCCAAGAGGGGACAGGGTGGAATAGTTCACCCCTCCACTTT
TRBV15	NA	TRBJ2-5	14	NA	CATRLSQIQETQYF	TGTGCCACCAGACTATCTCAAATCCAAGAGACCCAGTACTTC
TRBV19	NA	TRBJ2-2	12	NA	CASRWGTGELFF	TGTGCCAGTAGATGGGGCACCGGGGAGCTGTTTTTT
TRBV7-2	NA	TRBJ2-5	16	NA	CASSLMGHNYQETQYF	TGTGCCAGCAGCTTAATGGGACACAACTACCAAGAGACCCAGTACTTC
TRBV28	TRBD1	TRBJ2-7	14	few	CASSLPDRIYEQYF	TGTGCCAGCAGTCTACCGGACAGGATATACGAGCAGTACTTC
TRBV6-2/TRBV6-3	TRBD1	TRBJ1-5	13	few	CASSFGDRQPQHF	TGTGCCAGCAGTTTCGGGGACAGACAGCCCCAGCATTTT
TRBV19	NA	TRBJ2-6	19	NA	CASKITWTEKASGANVLTF	TGTGCCAGTAAGATAACCTGGACAGAGAAGGCTTCTGGGGCCAACGTCCTGACTTTC
TRBV18	NA	TRBJ1-1	13	many	CASSRQVNTEAFF	TGTGCCAGCTCACGACAGGTTAACACTGAAGCTTTCTTT
TRBV5-4	NA	TRBJ1-1	12	NA	CASSRDGKEAFF	TGTGCCAGCAGCCGGGACGGCAAGGAAGCTTTCTTT
TRBV19	TRBD1	TRBJ1-1	13	NA	CASSIQQGTEAFF	TGTGCCAGTAGTATCCAACAGGGGACTGAAGCTTTCTTT
TRBV6-5	NA	TRBJ1-1	13	few	CASSWAPNTEAFF	TGTGCCAGCAGTTGGGCCCCCAACACTGAAGCTTTCTTT
TRBV7-2	NA	TRBJ1-2	14	few	CASSLDRAVGGYTF	TGTGCCAGCAGCTTAGACAGGGCAGTAGGTGGCTACACCTTC
TRBV28	NA	TRBJ2-3	17	few	CASSLPNGGPGTDTQYF	TGTGCCAGCAGCCTCCCGAACGGGGGCCCTGGCACAGATACGCAGTATTTT
TRBV25-1	TRBD1	TRBJ2-2	13	NA	CASSGTGTGELFF	TGTGCCAGCAGTGGGACAGGGACCGGGGAGCTGTTTTTT
TRBV7-9	NA	TRBJ1-2	15	many	CASSPTQDTFYGYTF	TGTGCCAGCAGCCCGACCCAGGACACCTTCTATGGCTACACCTTC
TRBV5-1	TRBD1	TRBJ2-5	15	NA	CASSLDPGQGKTQYF	TGCGCCAGCAGCTTGGACCCGGGACAGGGAAAGACCCAGTACTTC
TRBV29-1	TRBD2	TRBJ2-3	16	many	CSVDQTSGGRTDTQYF	TGCAGCGTTGATCAAACTAGCGGAGGACGCACAGATACGCAGTATTTT
TRBV3-1	NA	TRBJ1-2	14	NA	CASSPGISNYGYTF	TGTGCCAGCAGCCCCGGTATTTCTAACTATGGCTACACCTTC
TRBV11-3	NA	TRBJ1-1	13	NA	CASSLGRGREAFF	TGTGCCAGCAGCTTAGGTCGAGGTCGGGAGGCTTTCTTT
TRBV12-3/TRBV12-4	TRBD1	TRBJ2-7	13	NA	CASSADRVGEQYF	TGTGCCAGCAGCGCGGACAGGGTGGGGGAGCAGTACTTC
TRBV20-1	NA	TRBJ1-2	16	NA	CSASAPSGSGGYGYTF	TGCAGTGCTAGTGCCCCTTCCGGGAGTGGCGGCTATGGCTACACCTTC
TRBV7-9	NA	TRBJ1-6	16	NA	CASSLGFGTNNSPLHF	TGTGCCAGCAGCTTAGGCTTCGGGACAAATAATTCACCCCTCCACTTT
TRBV6-2/TRBV6-3	NA	TRBJ2-1	15	NA	CASSPDWGSYNEQFF	TGTGCCAGCAGCCCCGACTGGGGCTCCTACAATGAGCAGTTCTTC
TRBV27	NA	TRBJ2-7	15	NA	CASSLVGAGSYEQYF	TGTGCCAGCAGTTTGGTAGGGGCTGGCTCCTACGAGCAGTACTTC
TRBV7-2	NA	TRBJ2-2	13	few	CASSGPATGELFF	TGTGCCAGCAGCGGGCCCGCCACCGGGGAGCTGTTTTTT
TRBV28	NA	TRBJ1-6	13	many	CASSDLYNSPLHF	TGTGCCAGCAGCGACCTTTATAATTCACCCCTCCACTTT
TRBV12-3/TRBV12-4	NA	TRBJ1-1	15	NA	CAGSLAPGAGTEAFF	TGTGCCGGCAGTTTAGCGCCAGGGGCAGGGACTGAAGCTTTCTTT
TRBV28	NA	TRBJ2-5	16	few	CASSLVPRGPGETQYF	TGTGCCAGCAGTTTAGTCCCTCGGGGGCCGGGGGAGACCCAGTACTTC